Following are 32 T cell receptor beta chains from one sample sequenced in a study of glioma-infiltrating T cells after dendritic cell vaccination. Sequencing used immunoSEQ multiplex PCR; TCRdb keeps in-frame clones, though not all of them. The table has 75,000 to 85,000 clones, around 86% seen once. Time point given: after dendritic cell vaccination, including at tumor progression/relapse. The specimen comprised blood, sampled after dendritic cell vaccination. Receptors originate from a human donor with glioblastoma.

The V call is TRBV5-1, the J call TRBJ1-1, with TRBD1 matching 12 bases. The CDR3 has 16 residues. The J segment lost 0 bases and the V segment lost 6 bases, leaving 6 bases of the junction unmatched. Germline V gene data show CDR1 as SGHRS and CDR2 as YFSETQ. CDR3 DNA: TGCGCCAGCAACCCGGGACAGGGGGCTCTGAACACTGAAGCTTTCTTT. It is translated as CASNPGQGALNTEAFF. The full variable domain, its missing parts supplied by reference TRBV5-1 and TRBJ1-1, is KAGVTQTPRYLIKTRGQQVTLSCSPISGHRSVSWYQQTPGQGLQFLFEYFSETQRNKGNFPGRFSGRQFSNSRSEMNVSTLELGDSALYLCASNPGQGALNTEAFFGQGTRLTVV.

CDR3 sequence (DNA): TGCGCCAGCAGCCAAGGGGGGGCGGGAGGCTCAGATACGCAGTATTTT. Translated, it gives CASSQGGAGGSDTQYF. The J gene is TRBJ2-3, the V gene TRBV4-1; TRBD2 matches 8 bases. V lost 1 base and J lost 4; bases outside the gene matches: 7. Looked up from germline, CDR1 is MGHRA and CDR2 is YSYEKL. The length of the CDR3 is 16 residues.

This chain joins TRBV21-1 and TRBJ1-5; the listed D gene, TRBD1, was not tested against the DNA. TRBV21-1 is designated a pseudogene. This CDR3 is built from 17 residues. The CDR3 region has the DNA TGTGCCAGCAGCATACAGGGATGTAGGGTTAGCAATCAGCCCCAGCATTTT. It yields the protein CASSIQGCRVSNQPQHF.

This chain uses TRBV4-1 with TRBJ2-1, with D hard to call. The CDR3 is 16 amino acids. CDR1 is MGHRA, CDR2 YSYEKL, per germline. V was clipped by 0 bases and J by 9 bases, with 18 bases between them. The CDR3 region is CASSQDRAPPYTEQFF. For the CDR3, the DNA is TGCGCCAGCAGCCAAGATCGCGCCCCCCCTTATACTGAGCAGTTCTTC.

This chain uses TRBV25-1 with TRBJ1-2; D not resolved. Trimming left V 1 base short and J 1 base short, with 7 bases between. The CDR3 is 14 residues long. Germline values: CDR1 MGHDK, CDR2 SYGVNS. In nucleotides, the CDR3 is TGTGCCAGCAGTGAATTGAGACTTAACTATGGCTACACCTTC. Protein sequence: CASSELRLNYGYTF.

This clone was found once. The chain joins TRBV2 to TRBJ2-5; 8 bases match TRBD1. J gave up 5 bases and V 4 bases, and 9 bases lay outside the gene matches. Germline loops: CDR1 SNHLY, CDR2 FYNNEI. The CDR3 loop spans 15 amino acids. In DNA, the CDR3 is TGTGCCAGCAGTGCCTGGGGACAGGCTTACGAGACCCAGTACTTC. This sequence encodes CASSAWGQAYETQYF.

This chain joins TRBV20-1 and TRBJ2-1; the D gene is possibly TRBD2 (6 bases). Germline assignment: CDR1 DFQATT and CDR2 SNEGSKA (reference sequence). The CDR3 contains 11 residues. Trimming removed 3 bases at V and 8 bases at J, with 8 bases between. CDR3 coding DNA: TGCAGTGCTAGTCGGAGGGATGAGCAGTTCTTC. Translating it yields CSASRRDEQFF.

This chain links TRBV12-5 with TRBJ1-5; D call uncertain. This CDR3 comprises 17 residues. V gave up 4 bases and J gave up 0 bases, with 16 bases separating them. Germline-derived CDR1 and CDR2 are LGHNT and FRNRAP. In DNA, the CDR3 is TGTGCTAGTGGTTCCCTCAACACCGATATTAGCAATCAGCCCCAGCATTTT. It translates to CASGSLNTDISNQPQHF. The complete variable domain, with remaining parts taken from reference TRBV12-5 and TRBJ1-5, reads DARVTQTPRHKVTEMGQEVTMRCQPILGHNTVFWYRQTMMQGLELLAYFRNRAPLDDSGMPKDRFSAEMPDATLATLKIQPSEPRDSAVYFCASGSLNTDISNQPQHFGDGTRLSIL.

The gene calls are TRBV11-2 and TRBJ2-3; 8 bases map to TRBD2. V gave up 4 bases and J gave up 3 bases; unmatched junction bases: 6. The germline gives CDR1 SGHAT, CDR2 FQNNGV. CDR3 length: 15 residues. The CDR3 nucleotides read TGTGCCAGCAGCTCTTTTAGCGGGATTACAGATACGCAGTATTTT. Amino acids: CASSSFSGITDTQYF.

The rearrangement uses TRBV7-6 and TRBJ2-1, with D possibly being TRBD2 (6 bases). CDR3 length: 16 amino acids. Germline V gene data show CDR1 as SGHVS and CDR2 as FNYEAQ. V was pared by 1 base and J by 4 bases, with 14 bases between. CDR3 loop: CASSLVAGSSYNEQFF. CDR3 bases: TGTGCCAGCAGCTTAGTTGCGGGGAGCTCATACAATGAGCAGTTCTTC. Supplemented by reference TRBV7-6 and TRBJ2-1, the full variable domain reads GAGVSQSPRYKVTKRGQDVALRCDPISGHVSLYWYRQALGQGPEFLTYFNYEAQQDKSGLPNDRFSAERPEGSISTLTIQRTEQRDSAMYRCASSLVAGSSYNEQFFGPGTRLTVL.

The chain combines TRBV6-1 with TRBJ2-7; D call uncertain. Germline lookup yields CDR1 MNHNS and CDR2 SASEGT. Trimming cost V 3 bases and J 4 bases, with 4 bases left between them. CDR3 length equals 11 residues. The CDR3 spells CASSDVYEQYF. In DNA, the CDR3 is TGTGCCAGCAGTGATGTATACGAGCAGTACTTC.

The chain links TRBV7-2 to TRBJ2-7, with a weak D call TRBD2 (7 bases). This CDR3 has 15 residues. Germline V CDR1 and CDR2: SGHTA, FQGNSA. Trimming removed 3 bases at V and 2 bases at J, with 14 bases between. CDR3 DNA sequence: TGTGCCAGCAGCTTTAGCGGAGGGGGGGCCTACGAGCAGTACTTC. This translates into CASSFSGGGAYEQYF.

This rearrangement joins TRBV28 to TRBJ1-1; maybe TRBD1 (6 bases). V dropped 2 bases and J dropped 0 bases, with 7 bases sitting between them. Germline V gene data show CDR1 as MDHEN and CDR2 as SYDVKM. CDR3 size: 14 residues. CDR3 sequence: CASSLGGMNTEAFF. DNA of the CDR3: TGTGCCAGCAGTTTAGGGGGCATGAACACTGAAGCTTTCTTT.

The table lists this clone with a few counts. The V gene is TRBV4-2, the J gene TRBJ2-7, with D perhaps matching TRBD2 (6 bases). Trimming removed 4 bases from V and 1 base from J, with 14 bases in between. The CDR3 extends over 15 amino acids. Germline V CDR1 and CDR2: LGHNA, YNFKEQ. The CDR3 loop reads CASSRSGGISYEQYF. Written as DNA, the CDR3 is TGTGCCAGCAGCCGGAGTGGAGGGATTTCCTACGAGCAGTACTTC.

The chain has TRBV19 and TRBJ1-3; D is unresolved. V dropped 2 bases and J dropped 2 bases, with 7 bases sitting between them. This CDR3 contains 14 residues. The V gene's germline CDR1 is LNHDA and CDR2 SQIVND (reference sequence). CDR3 nucleotide sequence: TGTGCCAGTAGTATAAGGAGTCCTGGAAACACCATATATTTT. It is translated as CASSIRSPGNTIYF.

This chain connects TRBV7-9 to TRBJ2-7, with D perhaps TRBD1 (7 bases). The CDR3 spans 17 residues. V was cut by 3 bases and J by 2 bases, with 20 bases left in between. The V gene's germline CDR1 is SEHNR and CDR2 FQNEAQ (reference sequence). CDR3 nucleotide sequence: TGTGCCAGCAGCTTCAGGGGGGTAGGCAGAGCAACCTACGAGCAGTACTTC. Its protein is CASSFRGVGRATYEQYF.

This chain joins TRBV6-5 and TRBJ1-5; D might be TRBD1 (5 bases). The germline gives CDR1 MNHEY, CDR2 SVGAGI. CDR3 size: 13 residues. Trimming left V 6 bases short and J 1 base short, with 7 bases between. The CDR3: CASRGRSNQPQHF. DNA of the CDR3: TGTGCCAGCAGGGGGCGCAGCAATCAGCCCCAGCATTTT.

The chain couples TRBV18 to TRBJ2-1; 13 bases agree with TRBD2. This CDR3 has 16 residues. The germline V gene encodes CDR1 KGHSH and CDR2 LQKENI. With V trimmed by 0 bases and J by 6 bases, 2 bases remained unmatched. The CDR3 DNA sequence: TGTGCCAGCTCACCACCGGGACTAGCGGGATTCAATGAGCAGTTCTTC. It specifies CASSPPGLAGFNEQFF.

The V call is TRBV18, the J call TRBJ1-1; tentatively, D is TRBD1 (5 bases). Germline CDR1 KGHSH, CDR2 LQKENI. The length of the CDR3 is 13 residues. The germline V and J ends were trimmed by 2 bases and 6 bases, with 10 bases remaining between them. The CDR3 bases are TGTGCCAGCTCACCAGCAGGGTTGGCTGAAGCTTTCTTT. As protein: CASSPAGLAEAFF.

The chain employs TRBV14 and TRBJ2-1; 12 nucleotides match TRBD2. The ends lost 2 bases at V and 0 bases at J; junction bases unmatched: 11. Germline CDR1 and CDR2: SGHDN and FVKESK. This CDR3 comprises 20 residues. The CDR3 DNA reads as TGTGCCAGCAGCCAAAAGACTAGCGGGAGTGGTTTTTTCTCCTACAATGAGCAGTTCTTC. Protein sequence: CASSQKTSGSGFFSYNEQFF.

The sample holds one count of this clone. This chain links TRBV2 with TRBJ2-5; 11 bases fit TRBD1. J lost 5 bases, V lost 5 bases, and 7 bases had no gene match. Germline CDR1 and CDR2: SNHLY and FYNNEI. The CDR3 consists of 15 residues. The CDR3 region is CASSIGQGADETQYF. The CDR3, as DNA: TGTGCCAGCAGTATTGGACAGGGGGCAGACGAGACCCAGTACTTC. Looking up the rest from reference TRBV2 and TRBJ2-5 gives the full variable domain: EPEVTQTPSHQVTQMGQEVILRCVPISNHLYFYWYRQILGQKVEFLVSFYNNEISEKSEIFDDQFSVERPDGSNFTLKIRSTKLEDSAMYFCASSIGQGADETQYFGPGTRLLVL.

This chain connects TRBV27 to TRBJ2-7; possible D gene TRBD2, 6 bases. Germline values: CDR1 MNHEY, CDR2 SMNVEV (reference sequence). Trimming stripped 5 bases from V and 2 bases from J, with 13 bases between. The CDR3 loop spans 14 amino acids. The CDR3 region is CASSAGLLPYEQYF. CDR3 DNA: TGTGCCAGCAGTGCGGGACTCCTACCCTACGAGCAGTACTTC.

This clone occurred a few times. The chain is built from TRBV7-2 and TRBJ2-6; D unresolved. CDR3 length: 15 residues. The germline gives CDR1 SGHTA, CDR2 FQGNSA. Trimming took off 5 bases at V and 4 bases at J, with 12 bases between the two ends. The CDR3 spells CASSRDSSGANVLTF. CDR3 DNA: TGTGCCAGCAGCCGAGATTCATCCGGGGCCAACGTCCTGACTTTC.

V is TRBV5-1 and J is TRBJ2-1; no clear D. The CDR3 has 15 residues. V was pared by 2 bases and J by 3 bases, with 12 bases between. Germline CDR1 reads SGHRS; CDR2 reads YFSETQ. The CDR3 DNA follows: TGCGCCAGCAGCTTAACTCGCGAGGTCTACAATGAGCAGTTCTTC. Residues: CASSLTREVYNEQFF.

This clone was found once. The V call is TRBV5-4, the J call TRBJ2-4; unclear D gene. Germline V gene lookup returns CDR1 SGHNT and CDR2 YYREEE (reference sequence). V lost 3 bases and J 5 bases, leaving 9 bases between the germline ends. The CDR3 is made up of 13 amino acids. DNA of the CDR3: TGTGCCAGCAGCTATAACCGCGAAAACATTCAGTACTTC. Protein product: CASSYNRENIQYF. The variable domain in full, with the rest retrieved from reference TRBV5-4 and TRBJ2-4, is ETGVTQSPTHLIKTRGQQVTLRCSSQSGHNTVSWYQQALGQGPQFIFQYYREEENGRGNFPPRFSGLQFPNYSSELNVNALELDDSALYLCASSYNRENIQYFGAGTRLSVL.

The CDR3 nucleotides are TGTGCCAGCAGCTTAAACAGGGCAGGGAATCAGCCCCAGCATTTT. Translation: CASSLNRAGNQPQHF. The genes are TRBV7-9 and TRBJ1-5; D is possibly TRBD1 (6 bases). V was trimmed by 2 bases and J by 4 bases, leaving 12 bases between them. Germline V gene sequence: CDR1 SEHNR, CDR2 FQNEAQ (reference sequence). CDR3 length: 15 amino acids.

This rearrangement joins TRBV6-5 to TRBJ1-6; TRBD1 matches 7 bases. The CDR3 length is 14 residues. Germline-derived CDR1 and CDR2 are MNHEY and SVGAGI. The V gene end was trimmed by 4 bases and the J gene end by 11 bases; junction bases not matched to a gene: 8. The CDR3 region is CASSSPLQGTPLHF. CDR3 DNA sequence: TGTGCCAGCAGTTCCCCCCTACAGGGGACACCCCTCCACTTT.

The chain couples TRBV11-2 to TRBJ2-3; D unresolved. Germline CDR1 reads SGHAT; CDR2 reads FQNNGV. CDR3 length: 14 amino acids. V lost 1 base and J lost 1, with 6 bases in between. In nucleotides, the CDR3 is TGTGCCAGCAGCTTAGTTCCGGGCACAGATACGCAGTATTTT. Translation: CASSLVPGTDTQYF. Drawing the rest from reference TRBV11-2 and TRBJ2-3, the complete variable domain is EAGVAQSPRYKIIEKRQSVAFWCNPISGHATLYWYQQILGQGPKLLIQFQNNGVVDDSQLPKDRFSAERLKGVDSTLKIQPAKLEDSAVYLCASSLVPGTDTQYFGPGTRLTVL.

The genes are TRBV2 and TRBJ1-4; weak D call: TRBD1 (6 bases). The length of the CDR3 is 15 residues. Germline loops: CDR1 SNHLY, CDR2 FYNNEI. The germline V and J ends were trimmed by 9 bases and 6 bases, with 20 bases remaining between them. This CDR3 is CASSSGGADDEKLFF. The CDR3 DNA reads as TGTGCCAGTTCCTCGGGGGGGGCGGACGATGAAAAACTGTTTTTT.

The rearrangement uses TRBV18 and TRBJ1-1, with 8 positions matching TRBD1. Looked up from germline, CDR1 is KGHSH and CDR2 is LQKENI. The length of the CDR3 is 14 residues. With V trimmed by 2 bases and J by 6 bases, 5 bases remained unmatched. The CDR3 loop reads CASSPTGQGPEAFF. The CDR3 DNA reads TGTGCCAGCTCACCAACCGGACAGGGCCCTGAAGCTTTCTTT.

This clone appeared once. CDR3 protein: CASSVAGGDSPLHF. Written as DNA, the CDR3 is TGTGCCAGCAGCGTAGCGGGGGGCGATTCACCCCTCCACTTT. The rearrangement joins TRBV9 to TRBJ1-6, with D perhaps matching TRBD1 (6 bases). V lost 0 bases, J lost 8 bases, and 9 bases lay in between. The CDR3 covers 14 residues. The germline V gene encodes CDR1 SGDLS and CDR2 YYNGEE.

This clone was detected only once. The rearrangement uses TRBV10-3 and TRBJ2-3; 8 bases match TRBD2. This CDR3 comprises 16 residues. Germline loops: CDR1 ENHRY, CDR2 SYGVKD. J gave up 5 bases and V 1 base, and 8 bases lay outside the gene matches. The CDR3 here is CAISELGLAVQDTQYF. The CDR3 region has the DNA TGTGCCATCAGTGAGTTAGGACTAGCAGTTCAAGATACGCAGTATTTT.